These 19 T cell receptor beta chains were all obtained from the same sample, sequenced in a study of radiation and T cells in renal cell carcinoma. Repertoires were generated with immunoSEQ multiplex PCR, while TCRdb's copy carries only in-frame clones and drops some. The data hold around 140,000 clones, with around 88% observed a single time. As to time point: blood 4 weeks post-SBRT, at nephrectomy. Treatment noted: 15 Gy SBRT to primary tumor, nephrectomy 4 weeks later. Sequences were derived from blood, sampled from a patient whose treatment included radiotherapy and nephrectomy. These TCRs come from a woman in her forties or fifties with renal cell carcinoma.

This chain connects TRBV5-1 to TRBJ2-7; 7 bases are shared with TRBD1. Germline V gives CDR1 SGHRS, CDR2 YFSETQ. V lost 0 bases and J lost 3; bases outside the gene matches: 6. The CDR3 has 15 residues. CDR3 nucleotide sequence: TGCGCCAGCAGCTTGGCCGGGGCAGGGGGCTACGAGCAGTACTTC. It is translated as CASSLAGAGGYEQYF.

This chain connects TRBV7-3 to TRBJ2-4, with 7 bases lining up with TRBD2. CDR1 is SGHTA and CDR2 is FQGTGA in the germline V gene. CDR3 length equals 15 residues. The V segment lost 5 bases and the J segment 4 bases; nucleotides outside the gene matches: 8. The CDR3 coding sequence is TGTGCCAGCAGCCCCGGCGGTAGCGGGAAAAACATTCAGTACTTC. This encodes CASSPGGSGKNIQYF.

The V call is TRBV14, the J call TRBJ2-7; 7 bases agree with TRBD1. The V gene's germline CDR1 is SGHDN and CDR2 FVKESK. There are 14 residues in the CDR3. The trim removed 0 bases at V and 1 base at J, leaving 0 bases unmatched. The CDR3 DNA follows: TGTGCCAGCAGCCAAGACAGGGGGTCCTACGAGCAGTACTTC. Its translation is CASSQDRGSYEQYF. The variable domain in full, completed from reference TRBV14 and TRBJ2-7, reads EAGVTQFPSHSVIEKGQTVTLRCDPISGHDNLYWYRRVMGKEIKFLLHFVKESKQDESGMPNNRFLAERTGGTYSTLKVQPAELEDSGVYFCASSQDRGSYEQYFGPGTRLTVT.

V is TRBV11-2 and J is TRBJ1-2, with D unclear. Germline V gene lookup returns CDR1 SGHAT and CDR2 FQNNGV. Trimming shortened V by 4 bases and J by 2 bases, and 11 bases separated the two germline ends. The CDR3 length is 14 residues. The CDR3 reads CASSSIQRNYGYTF. The CDR3 DNA follows: TGTGCCAGCAGCTCGATCCAGAGAAACTATGGCTACACCTTC.

This clone showed up just once. The chain is built from TRBV27 and TRBJ2-7, with TRBD1 matching over 10 bases. The length of the CDR3 is 15 residues. Germline V CDR1 and CDR2: MNHEY, SMNVEV (reference sequence). Trimming took 6 bases from V and 4 from J; bases not matched to a gene: 9. The CDR3 is CASSLGTGATYEQYF. The CDR3 DNA sequence: TGTGCCAGCAGCCTCGGGACAGGGGCTACGTACGAGCAGTACTTC.

This clone was counted a few times. This chain connects TRBV14 to TRBJ2-7; no firm D call. The V end lost 0 bases, the J end lost 5 bases, and 5 bases lay between the germline ends. The CDR3 loop spans 12 amino acids. Germline V gene lookup returns CDR1 SGHDN and CDR2 FVKESK. The CDR3 reads CASSQESHEQYF. The CDR3 DNA sequence: TGTGCCAGCAGCCAAGAAAGTCACGAGCAGTACTTC.

The count of this clone is one. The same CDR3 arises from other DNA sequences in this sample as well. The genes are TRBV9 and TRBJ1-1; no definite D call. CDR3 length equals 13 residues. The germline V gene has CDR1 SGDLS and CDR2 YYNGEE. V lost 0 bases and J lost 2, with 5 bases in between. CDR3 DNA: TGTGCCAGCAGCGTAGCCGTAAACACTGAAGCTTTCTTT. Translation gives CASSVAVNTEAFF.

The rearrangement joins TRBV28 to TRBJ1-4; a weak D match, TRBD1 (6 bases). The V gene's germline CDR1 is MDHEN and CDR2 SYDVKM. V was trimmed by 3 bases and J by 3 bases, leaving 14 bases between them. This CDR3 contains 16 residues. CDR3 nucleotides: TGTGCCAGCAGTTTCGCTTCGGGGGCACCTAATGAAAAACTGTTTTTT. It is translated as CASSFASGAPNEKLFF.

The chain carries TRBV6-1 and TRBJ2-3, with D uncertain. The CDR3 sequence is 15 residues long. CDR1 MNHNS and CDR2 SASEGT come from the germline V gene. V lost 7 bases and J 2 bases, leaving 16 bases between the germline ends. CDR3 in DNA: TGTGCCAGCACCAGGCTCTTTACAGCCACAGATACGCAGTATTTT. It codes for CASTRLFTATDTQYF.

J is TRBJ1-1 and V is TRBV4-2; D is ambiguous. The CDR3 runs 16 residues. Trimming took 0 bases from V and 1 from J, leaving 12 bases between them. The germline gives CDR1 LGHNA, CDR2 YNFKEQ. The CDR3 DNA reads TGTGCCAGCAGCCAAGAATTTGGGCAGACGAACACTGAAGCTTTCTTT. This gives the protein CASSQEFGQTNTEAFF.

This chain links TRBV2 with TRBJ1-2; TRBD1 matches at 9 bases. The V segment lost 8 bases and the J segment 14 bases; nucleotides outside the gene matches: 15. The CDR3 is made up of 13 amino acids. CDR1 is SNHLY, CDR2 FYNNEI, per germline. This CDR3 is CASLYTGGPLNTF. The CDR3 bases are TGTGCCAGCCTATACACAGGGGGCCCCTTGAATACCTTC.

This rearrangement joins TRBV29-1 to TRBJ1-2, with a weak D call TRBD1 (5 bases). This CDR3 comprises 15 residues. The germline V gene has CDR1 SQVTM and CDR2 ANQGSEA. Trimming stripped 2 bases from V and 7 bases from J, with 20 bases between. Here the CDR3 reads CSVELAGRPGSGYTF. The CDR3 region has the DNA TGCAGCGTTGAACTTGCGGGACGCCCCGGAAGTGGCTACACCTTC.

The chain recombines TRBV10-3 with TRBJ2-7, with a tentative D call TRBD1 (6 bases). Germline V gives CDR1 ENHRY, CDR2 SYGVKD. The CDR3 runs to 14 residues. V shed 7 bases and J shed 2 bases, with 15 bases lying between them. The CDR3 sequence is CAIKDGTQPYEQYF. In DNA, the CDR3 is TGTGCCATCAAGGACGGGACACAGCCCTACGAGCAGTACTTC.

The genes are TRBV19 and TRBJ1-2; 9 nucleotides agree with TRBD1. The CDR3 contains 15 residues. Unmatched junction bases numbered 11, after V lost 9 bases and J lost 3 bases. CDR1 LNHDA and CDR2 SQIVND come from the germline V gene (reference sequence). In DNA form, the CDR3 reads TGTGCCAGGGTCGTCGGGACAGGGAGGGACTATGGCTACACCTTC. Translated: CARVVGTGRDYGYTF.

The chain employs TRBV6-6 and TRBJ2-2; the match to TRBD2 covers 9 bases. Unmatched junction bases numbered 5, after V lost 10 bases and J lost 5 bases. From germline, CDR1 is MNHNY and CDR2 SVGAGI (reference sequence). This CDR3 contains 13 residues. CDR3 in amino acids: CATGTSYTGELFF. Here the CDR3 DNA reads TGTGCCACCGGGACTAGCTATACCGGGGAGCTGTTTTTT.

The J gene is TRBJ1-6, the V gene TRBV19; D unresolved. Deletions cut 5 bases from V and 3 bases from J, with 8 bases between. The length of the CDR3 is 14 residues. CDR1 and CDR2 from the germline V gene are LNHDA and SQIVND (reference sequence). Written as DNA, the CDR3 is TGTGCCAGTAGTCCCAAGGACTATAATTCACCCCTCCACTTT. This encodes CASSPKDYNSPLHF. The full variable domain, with the rest looked up from reference TRBV19 and TRBJ1-6, is DGGITQSPKYLFRKEGQNVTLSCEQNLNHDAMYWYRQDPGQGLRLIYYSQIVNDFQKGDIAEGYSVSREKKESFPLTVTSAQKNPTAFYLCASSPKDYNSPLHFGNGTRLTVT.

This chain joins TRBV7-2 and TRBJ1-6; possible D gene TRBD1, 6 bases. V was pared by 5 bases and J by 13 bases, with 18 bases between. Germline values: CDR1 SGHTA, CDR2 FQGNSA. There are 14 residues in the CDR3. The CDR3 bases are TGTGCCAGCAGCACAAGTGGGGGGGCTTATCCCCTCCACTTT. This gives the protein CASSTSGGAYPLHF.

The chain recombines TRBV28 with TRBJ2-7; D is perhaps TRBD2 (5 bases). The CDR3 length is 11 residues. The germline CDR1 and CDR2 sequences are MDHEN and SYDVKM. V was shortened by 8 bases and J by 2 bases, with 7 bases between the two germline ends. CDR3 in amino acids: CASGRTYEQYF. DNA for the CDR3: TGTGCCAGCGGGAGAACCTACGAGCAGTACTTC.

This chain uses TRBV7-8 with TRBJ2-7, with D unresolved. The ends were cut back, 4 bases at V and 9 bases at J, with 16 bases in the middle. From germline, CDR1 is SGHVS and CDR2 FQNEAQ. There are 13 residues in the CDR3. The CDR3 DNA is TGTGCCAGCAGCTCGGACCGAGGAAGTTGGCAGTACTTC. It is translated as CASSSDRGSWQYF.